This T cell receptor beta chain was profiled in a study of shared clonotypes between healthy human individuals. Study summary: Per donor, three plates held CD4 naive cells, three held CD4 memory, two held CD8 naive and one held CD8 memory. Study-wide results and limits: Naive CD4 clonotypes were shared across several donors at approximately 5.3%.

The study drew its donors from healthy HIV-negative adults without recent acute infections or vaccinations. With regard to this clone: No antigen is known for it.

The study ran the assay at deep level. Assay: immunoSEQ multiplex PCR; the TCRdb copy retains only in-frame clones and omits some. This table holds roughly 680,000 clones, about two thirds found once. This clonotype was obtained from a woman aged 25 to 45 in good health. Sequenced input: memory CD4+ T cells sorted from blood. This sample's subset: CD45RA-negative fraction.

CDR3 residues: CASSQGPFSEQYF. In nucleotides, the CDR3 is TGTGCCAGCAGCCAAGGGCCTTTTTCCGAGCAGTACTTC. The gene calls are TRBV14 and TRBJ2-7; no clear D. Germline V gene data show CDR1 as SGHDN and CDR2 as FVKESK. Trimming cost V 1 base and J 6 bases, with 10 bases left between them. This CDR3 comprises 13 residues.